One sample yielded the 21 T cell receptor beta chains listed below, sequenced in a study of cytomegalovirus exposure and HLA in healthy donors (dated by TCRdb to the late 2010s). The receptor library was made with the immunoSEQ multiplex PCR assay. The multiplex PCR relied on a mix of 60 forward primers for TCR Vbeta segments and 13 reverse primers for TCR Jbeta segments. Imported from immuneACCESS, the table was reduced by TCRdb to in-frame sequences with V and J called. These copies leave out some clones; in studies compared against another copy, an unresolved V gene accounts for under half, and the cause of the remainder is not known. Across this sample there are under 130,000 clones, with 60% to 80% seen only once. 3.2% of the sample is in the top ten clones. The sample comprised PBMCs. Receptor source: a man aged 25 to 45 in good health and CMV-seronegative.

In DNA form, the CDR3 reads TGTGCCAGCAGCCCTAGCCGAGGGGGCGCGGGGACTGAAGCTTTCTTT. It is translated as CASSPSRGGAGTEAFF. The chain uses TRBV13 and TRBJ1-1; 7 nucleotides align to TRBD1. Germline lookup yields CDR1 PRHDT and CDR2 FYEKMQ (reference sequence). The CDR3 extends over 16 amino acids. The V and J ends lost 5 bases and 5 bases, in that order; junction bases with no gene match: 14. The variable domain in full, with the rest retrieved from reference TRBV13 and TRBJ1-1, is AAGVIQSPRHLIKEKRETATLKCYPIPRHDTVYWYQQGPGQDPQFLISFYEKMQSDKGSIPDRFSAQQFSDYHSELNMSSLELGDSALYFCASSPSRGGAGTEAFFGQGTRLTVV.

The CDR3 loop reads CASSPRTGRGGYTF. For the CDR3, the DNA is TGTGCCAGCAGTCCCCGGACAGGGCGGGGTGGCTACACCTTC. This sequence joins TRBV2 and TRBJ1-2, with 8 bases that match TRBD1. CDR1 and CDR2 from the germline V gene are SNHLY and FYNNEI. The CDR3 loop spans 14 amino acids. With V trimmed by 5 bases and J by 7 bases, 9 bases remained unmatched.

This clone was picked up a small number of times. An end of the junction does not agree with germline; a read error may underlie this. DNA of the CDR3: TGTGCTAGTTTAGGGGGGGGCTCTGGGGCCAACGGCCTGACTTTC. It codes for CASLGGGSGANGLTF. The rearrangement links TRBV12-5 to TRBJ2-6, with D tentatively TRBD2 (7 bases). The length of the CDR3 is 15 residues. Germline CDR1 is LGHNT and CDR2 is FRNRAP.

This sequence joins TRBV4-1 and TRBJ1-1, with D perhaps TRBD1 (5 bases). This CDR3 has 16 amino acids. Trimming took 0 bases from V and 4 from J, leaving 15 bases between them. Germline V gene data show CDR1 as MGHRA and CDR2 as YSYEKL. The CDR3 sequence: CASSQDATVSSTEAFF. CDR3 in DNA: TGCGCCAGCAGCCAAGACGCGACAGTCTCCTCCACTGAAGCTTTCTTT.

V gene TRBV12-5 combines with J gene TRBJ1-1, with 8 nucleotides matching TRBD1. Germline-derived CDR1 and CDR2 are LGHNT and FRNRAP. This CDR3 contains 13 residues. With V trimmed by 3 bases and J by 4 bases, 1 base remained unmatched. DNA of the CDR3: TGTGCTAGTGGTTTCGACAGGGGCACTGAAGCTTTCTTT. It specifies CASGFDRGTEAFF.

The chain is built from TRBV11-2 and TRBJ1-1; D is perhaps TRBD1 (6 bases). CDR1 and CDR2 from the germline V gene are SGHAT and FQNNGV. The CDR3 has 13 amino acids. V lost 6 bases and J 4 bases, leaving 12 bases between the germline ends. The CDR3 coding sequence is TGTGCCAGCAGGCGGGGAGGGGGCACTGAAGCTTTCTTT. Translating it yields CASRRGGGTEAFF.

The CDR3 region is CSVQPRQGNSYEQYF. The CDR3 DNA sequence: TGCAGCGTTCAACCCCGACAGGGGAACTCCTACGAGCAGTACTTC. The gene calls are TRBV29-1 and TRBJ2-7; 8 nucleotides match TRBD1. The germline gives CDR1 SQVTM, CDR2 ANQGSEA. This CDR3 comprises 15 residues. Trimming cost V 5 bases and J 0 bases; bases outside gene matches: 9.

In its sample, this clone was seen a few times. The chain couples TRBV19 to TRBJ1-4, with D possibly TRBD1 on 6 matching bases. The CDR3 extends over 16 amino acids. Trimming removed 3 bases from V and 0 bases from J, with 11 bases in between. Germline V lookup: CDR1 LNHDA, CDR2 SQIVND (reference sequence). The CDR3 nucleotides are TGTGCCAGTAGTATCCGCAGGGGTACAACTAATGAAAAACTGTTTTTT. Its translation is CASSIRRGTTNEKLFF.

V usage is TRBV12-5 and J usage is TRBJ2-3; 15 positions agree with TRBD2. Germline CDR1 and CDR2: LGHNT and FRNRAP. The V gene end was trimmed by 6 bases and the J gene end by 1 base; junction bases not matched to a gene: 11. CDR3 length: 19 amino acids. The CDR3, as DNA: TGTGCTAGTGGCCCCCCCGGACTAGCGGGAGGGGTTGGCACAGATACGCAGTATTTT. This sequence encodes CASGPPGLAGGVGTDTQYF.

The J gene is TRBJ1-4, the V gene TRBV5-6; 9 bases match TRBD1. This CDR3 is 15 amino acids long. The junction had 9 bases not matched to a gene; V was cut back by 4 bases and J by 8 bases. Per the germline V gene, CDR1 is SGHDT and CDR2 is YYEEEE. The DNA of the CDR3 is TGTGCCAGCAGCCCTCCAGGGACAGGGCCGGAAAAACTGTTTTTT. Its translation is CASSPPGTGPEKLFF.

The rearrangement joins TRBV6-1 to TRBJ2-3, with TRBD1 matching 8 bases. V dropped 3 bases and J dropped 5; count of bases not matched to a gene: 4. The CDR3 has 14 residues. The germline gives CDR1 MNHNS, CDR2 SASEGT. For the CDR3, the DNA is TGTGCCAGCAGTGACAGGGGGCAGGGAGATACGCAGTATTTT. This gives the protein CASSDRGQGDTQYF.

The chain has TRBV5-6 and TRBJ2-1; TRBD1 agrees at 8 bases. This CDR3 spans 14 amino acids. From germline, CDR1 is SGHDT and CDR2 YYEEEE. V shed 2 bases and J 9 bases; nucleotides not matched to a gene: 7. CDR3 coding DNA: TGTGCCAGCAGCTTCGACAGGGGTGGGGGTGAGCAGTTCTTC. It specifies CASSFDRGGGEQFF. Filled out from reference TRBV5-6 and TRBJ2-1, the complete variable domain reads DAGVTQSPTHLIKTRGQQVTLRCSPKSGHDTVSWYQQALGQGPQFIFQYYEEEERQRGNFPDRFSGHQFPNYSSELNVNALLLGDSALYLCASSFDRGGGEQFFGPGTRLTVL.

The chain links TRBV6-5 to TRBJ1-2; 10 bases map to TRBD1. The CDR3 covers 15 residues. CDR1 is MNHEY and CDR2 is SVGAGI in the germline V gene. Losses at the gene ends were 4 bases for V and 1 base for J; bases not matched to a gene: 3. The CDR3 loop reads CASSSRTGGNYGYTF. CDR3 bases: TGTGCCAGCAGTTCCCGGACAGGGGGTAACTATGGCTACACCTTC.

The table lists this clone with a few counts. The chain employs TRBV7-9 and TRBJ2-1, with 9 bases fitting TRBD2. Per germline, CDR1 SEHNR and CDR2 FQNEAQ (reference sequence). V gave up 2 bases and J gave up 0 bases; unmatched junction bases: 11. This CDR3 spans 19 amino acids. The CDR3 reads CASSLRGGTSRSSYNEQFF. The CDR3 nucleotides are TGTGCCAGCAGCTTAAGAGGTGGGACTAGCCGGAGCTCCTACAATGAGCAGTTCTTC. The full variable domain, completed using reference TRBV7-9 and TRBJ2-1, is DTGVSQNPRHKITKRGQNVTFRCDPISEHNRLYWYRQTLGQGPEFLTYFQNEAQLEKSRLLSDRFSAERPKGSFSTLEIQRTEQGDSAMYLCASSLRGGTSRSSYNEQFFGPGTRLTVL.

CDR3 DNA sequence: TGTGCCAGCAGCTTGGGAGGGGGCTGGAGCTCCTACGAGCAGTACTTC. Its translation is CASSLGGGWSSYEQYF. The chain carries TRBV5-4 and TRBJ2-7, with TRBD1 matching over 7 bases. The trim removed 0 bases at V and 0 bases at J, leaving 6 bases unmatched. Germline V gene lookup returns CDR1 SGHNT and CDR2 YYREEE (reference sequence). This CDR3 contains 16 residues.

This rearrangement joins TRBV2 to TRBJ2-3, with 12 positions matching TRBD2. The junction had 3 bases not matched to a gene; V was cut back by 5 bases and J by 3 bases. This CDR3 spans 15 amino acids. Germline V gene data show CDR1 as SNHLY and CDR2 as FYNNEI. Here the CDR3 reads CASSLTSGRTDTQYF. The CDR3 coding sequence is TGTGCCAGCAGTCTGACTAGCGGGAGAACAGATACGCAGTATTTT.

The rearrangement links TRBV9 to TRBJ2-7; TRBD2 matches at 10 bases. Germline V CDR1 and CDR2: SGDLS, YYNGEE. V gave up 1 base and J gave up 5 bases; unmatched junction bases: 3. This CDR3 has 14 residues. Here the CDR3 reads CASSVTSGNDEQYF. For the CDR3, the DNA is TGTGCCAGCAGCGTAACTAGCGGGAATGACGAGCAGTACTTC.

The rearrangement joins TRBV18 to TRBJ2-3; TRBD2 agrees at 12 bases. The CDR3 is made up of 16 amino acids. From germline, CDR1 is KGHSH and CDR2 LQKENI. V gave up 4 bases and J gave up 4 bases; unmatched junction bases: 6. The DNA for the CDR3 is TGTGCCAGCTCACTGACTAGCGGGAGATTGGCAGATACGCAGTATTTT. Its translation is CASSLTSGRLADTQYF. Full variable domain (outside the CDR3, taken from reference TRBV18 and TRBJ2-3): NAGVMQNPRHLVRRRGQEARLRCSPMKGHSHVYWYRQLPEEGLKFMVYLQKENIIDESGMPKERFSAEFPKEGPSILRIQQVVRGDSAAYFCASSLTSGRLADTQYFGPGTRLTVL.

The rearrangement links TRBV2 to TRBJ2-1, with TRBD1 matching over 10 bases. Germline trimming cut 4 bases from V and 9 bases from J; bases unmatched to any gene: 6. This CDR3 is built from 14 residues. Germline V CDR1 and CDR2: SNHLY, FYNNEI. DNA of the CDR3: TGTGCCAGCAGTGGGGGGACAGGGGAAGGTGAGCAGTTCTTC. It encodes CASSGGTGEGEQFF. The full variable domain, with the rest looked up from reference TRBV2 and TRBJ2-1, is EPEVTQTPSHQVTQMGQEVILRCVPISNHLYFYWYRQILGQKVEFLVSFYNNEISEKSEIFDDQFSVERPDGSNFTLKIRSTKLEDSAMYFCASSGGTGEGEQFFGPGTRLTVL.

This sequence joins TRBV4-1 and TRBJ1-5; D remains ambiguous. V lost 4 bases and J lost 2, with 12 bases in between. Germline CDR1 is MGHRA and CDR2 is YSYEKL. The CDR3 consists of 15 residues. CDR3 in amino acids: CASSPGGTGNQPQHF. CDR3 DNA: TGCGCCAGCAGCCCAGGAGGCACGGGCAATCAGCCCCAGCATTTT.

The CDR3 is CASSTRGTVYSGNTIYF. As DNA, the CDR3 is TGTGCCAGTAGTACCCGGGGGACAGTCTACTCTGGAAACACCATATATTTT. V is TRBV19 and J is TRBJ1-3, with 7 positions matching TRBD1. The junction had 9 bases not matched to a gene; V was cut back by 4 bases and J by 0 bases. This CDR3 comprises 17 residues. The germline CDR1 and CDR2 sequences are LNHDA and SQIVND (reference sequence).